A single sample is the source of the 5 T cell receptor beta chains below, sequenced in a study of cytomegalovirus exposure and HLA in healthy donors. This PCR relied on a set of 60 Vbeta primers and 13 Jbeta primers. Data came from immunoSEQ multiplex PCR; TCRdb stores just in-frame clones and leaves some out. The data show around 150,000 clones, 86% seen once. Sequencing used PBMCs. The origin of the receptors is a woman between 18 and 29 years old in good health and CMV-seronegative.

The J gene is TRBJ1-2, the V gene TRBV28; 8 bases agree with TRBD1. This CDR3 is built from 14 residues. Germline values: CDR1 MDHEN, CDR2 SYDVKM. J was trimmed by 8 bases and V by 5 bases; bases with no gene match: 10. The CDR3 loop is CASSTVQGAEGYTF. DNA of the CDR3: TGTGCCAGCAGTACCGTCCAGGGGGCAGAAGGCTACACCTTC.

V is TRBV14 and J is TRBJ2-7; 10 bases line up with TRBD1. Germline lookup yields CDR1 SGHDN and CDR2 FVKESK. CDR3 size: 14 residues. V shed 1 base and J 3 bases; nucleotides not matched to a gene: 0. The CDR3 is CASSQGTGGYEQYF. The DNA of the CDR3 is TGTGCCAGCAGCCAAGGGACAGGGGGCTACGAGCAGTACTTC.

The rearrangement links TRBV28 to TRBJ2-7; 8 bases are shared with TRBD2. The junction had 5 bases not matched to a gene; V was cut back by 6 bases and J by 4 bases. This CDR3 region has 13 residues. Per germline, CDR1 MDHEN and CDR2 SYDVKM. The CDR3 is CASRTSGTYEQYF. CDR3 sequence (DNA): TGTGCCAGCAGAACTAGCGGAACTTACGAGCAGTACTTC.

V is TRBV5-1 and J is TRBJ2-5; D possibly corresponds to TRBD1 (5 bases). V shed 1 base and J shed 4 bases, with 11 bases lying between them. The germline CDR1 and CDR2 sequences are SGHRS and YFSETQ. This CDR3 has 14 residues. CDR3 sequence: CASSLLNQGETQYF. The CDR3, as DNA: TGCGCCAGCAGCTTGCTAAACCAGGGAGAGACCCAGTACTTC.

This rearrangement joins TRBV28 to TRBJ1-5; unclear D gene. Germline lookup yields CDR1 MDHEN and CDR2 SYDVKM. V shed 1 base and J shed 3 bases, with 10 bases lying between them. The CDR3 has 15 residues. The CDR3 coding sequence is TGTGCCAGCAGTTTATTCAGTAATTACAATCAGCCCCAGCATTTT. Amino acids: CASSLFSNYNQPQHF.